This T cell receptor (beta chain) comes out of a study of response to subunit inactivated influenza vaccine. V was clipped by 6 bases and J by 4 bases; unmatched bases: 9. Per germline, CDR1 MNHNS and CDR2 SASEGT. This CDR3 has 16 residues. TCRdb re-derived calls from the RT-PCR reads in MiXCR, one entry per CDR3 protein. The sample has about 540,000 distinct CDR3 sequences; 20% to 25% are singletons. The same data also went into a second study, on T cells expressing NK-cell markers. From that report: With UMIs, 5'RACE template switching was used to make TCR beta cDNA. It was from sorted CD3+CD56+NKG2C+, CD3+CD56+NKG2C- and CD3+CD56-NKG2C+ T cells that TCR beta repertoires came. In 5 or 6 donors, dominant CD3+CD56+NKG2C+ clonotypes ranked among the top 10 CD8+ clonotypes. It is unclear if expanded NKG2C-expressing clones target HCMV antigens.

This sequence was found in a man aged 50 or older who received an inactivated influenza vaccine. The chain carries TRBV6-1 and TRBJ2-3, with 11 bases fitting TRBD2. The input for sequencing was CD4+ T cells sorted from PBMCs, taken 11 to 12 days after vaccination. Here the CDR3 reads CASSRKTSGSPDTQYF. DNA for the CDR3: TGTGCCAGCAGCCGGAAAACTAGCGGGAGCCCAGATACGCAGTATTTT.